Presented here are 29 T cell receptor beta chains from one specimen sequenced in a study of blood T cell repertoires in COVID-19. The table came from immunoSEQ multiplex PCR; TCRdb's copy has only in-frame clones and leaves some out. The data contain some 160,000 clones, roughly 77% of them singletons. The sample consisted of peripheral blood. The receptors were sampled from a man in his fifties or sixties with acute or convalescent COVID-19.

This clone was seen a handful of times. CDR3 sequence (DNA): TGTGCCAGCAGCTTGGCACAAAATGAAAAACTGTTTTTT. Encoded protein: CASSLAQNEKLFF. The chain carries TRBV5-6 and TRBJ1-4; D call uncertain. Between the trimmed V and J ends, which lost 0 bases and 5 bases, there was a span of 5 bases. The CDR3 extends over 13 amino acids. Germline CDR1 reads SGHDT; CDR2 reads YYEEEE.

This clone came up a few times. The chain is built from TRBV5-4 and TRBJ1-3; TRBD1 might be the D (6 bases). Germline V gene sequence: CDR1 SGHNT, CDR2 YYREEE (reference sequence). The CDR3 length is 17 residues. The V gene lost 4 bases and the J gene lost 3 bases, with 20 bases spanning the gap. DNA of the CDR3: TGTGCCAGCAGCCCATACCGAACAGGGAGCATTGGAAACACCATATATTTT. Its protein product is CASSPYRTGSIGNTIYF.

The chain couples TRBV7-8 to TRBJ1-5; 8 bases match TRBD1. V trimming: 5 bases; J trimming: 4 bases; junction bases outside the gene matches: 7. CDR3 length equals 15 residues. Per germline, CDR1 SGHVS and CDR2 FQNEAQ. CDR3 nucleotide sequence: TGTGCCAGCAGCAAAACGGACAGGGCGAATCAGCCCCAGCATTTT. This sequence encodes CASSKTDRANQPQHF.

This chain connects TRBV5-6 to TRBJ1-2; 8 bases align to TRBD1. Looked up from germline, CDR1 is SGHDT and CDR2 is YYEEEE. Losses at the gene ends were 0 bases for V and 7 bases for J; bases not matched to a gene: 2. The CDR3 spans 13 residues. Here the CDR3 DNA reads TGTGCCAGCAGCTTGGGACAGGGGTTTGGCTACACCTTC. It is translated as CASSLGQGFGYTF.

CDR3 DNA: TGTGCCAGCAGCTTCCGGGACTCTGACACCGGGGAGCTGTTTTTT. This encodes CASSFRDSDTGELFF. The chain has TRBV7-9 and TRBJ2-2; D is possibly TRBD2 (6 bases). With 3 bases removed from V and 3 bases from J, the gap between germline ends came to 11 bases. The length of the CDR3 is 15 residues. Per the germline V gene, CDR1 is SEHNR and CDR2 is FQNEAQ (reference sequence).

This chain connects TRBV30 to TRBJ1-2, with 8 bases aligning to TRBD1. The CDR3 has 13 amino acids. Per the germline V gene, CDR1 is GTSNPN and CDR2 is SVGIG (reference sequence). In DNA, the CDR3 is TGTGCTCATGAAGGCAGGGGGCGGATTGGCTACACCTTC. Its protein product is CAHEGRGRIGYTF.

The DNA for the CDR3 is TGTGCCAGCAGCCACGGAGCGAACACTGAAGCTTTCTTT. It is translated as CASSHGANTEAFF. The chain uses TRBV3-1 (or the pseudogene TRBV3-2) and TRBJ1-1, with D unresolved. CDR3 length: 13 amino acids. V gave up 3 bases and J gave up 1 base, with 6 bases separating them. Per the germline V gene, CDR1 is LGHDT and CDR2 is YNNKEL (reference sequence).

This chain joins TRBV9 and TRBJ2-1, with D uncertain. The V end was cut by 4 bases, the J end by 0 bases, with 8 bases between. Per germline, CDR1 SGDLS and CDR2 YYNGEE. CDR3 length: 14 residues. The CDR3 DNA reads TGTGCCAGCAGCCCAGAAAGCTCCTACAATGAGCAGTTCTTC. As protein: CASSPESSYNEQFF.

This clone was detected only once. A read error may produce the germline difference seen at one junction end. The chain's CDR3 is CASSPGLAGADEQYF. The DNA for the CDR3 is TGTGCTAGCAGCCCAGGACTAGCGGGAGCGGACGAGCAGTACTTC. The chain is built from TRBV7-7 and TRBJ2-7, with 13 bases fitting TRBD2. The CDR3 is 15 amino acids. The germline V gene encodes CDR1 SSHAT and CDR2 FNYEAQ (reference sequence).

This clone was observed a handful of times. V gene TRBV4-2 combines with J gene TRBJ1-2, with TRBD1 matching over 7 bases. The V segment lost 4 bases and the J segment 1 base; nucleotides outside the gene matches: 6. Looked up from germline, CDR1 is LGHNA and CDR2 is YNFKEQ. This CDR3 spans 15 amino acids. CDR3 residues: CASSPYRGLNYGYTF. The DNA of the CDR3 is TGTGCCAGCAGCCCATACAGGGGCCTTAACTATGGCTACACCTTC.

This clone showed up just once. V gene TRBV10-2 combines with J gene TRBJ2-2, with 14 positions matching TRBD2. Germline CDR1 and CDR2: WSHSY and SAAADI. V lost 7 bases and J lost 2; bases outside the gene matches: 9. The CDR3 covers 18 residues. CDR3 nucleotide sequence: TGCGCCAGCACCCAGGGACTAGCGGGAGAGGTCAACACCGGGGAGCTGTTTTTT. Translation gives CASTQGLAGEVNTGELFF.

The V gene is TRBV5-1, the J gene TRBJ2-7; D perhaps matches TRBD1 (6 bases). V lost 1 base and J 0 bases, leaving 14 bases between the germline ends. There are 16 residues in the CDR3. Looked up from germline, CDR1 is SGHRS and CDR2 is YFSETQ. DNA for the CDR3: TGCGCCAGCAGCTTGTCGGCAGGGGCGGCCTCCTACGAGCAGTACTTC. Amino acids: CASSLSAGAASYEQYF.

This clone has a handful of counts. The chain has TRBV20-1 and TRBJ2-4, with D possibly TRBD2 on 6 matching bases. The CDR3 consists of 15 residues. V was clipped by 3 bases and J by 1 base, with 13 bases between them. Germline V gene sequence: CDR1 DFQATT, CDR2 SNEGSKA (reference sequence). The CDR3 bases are TGCAGTGCTAGTCTAGCGAGTTATGCCAAAAACATTCAGTACTTC. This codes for CSASLASYAKNIQYF.

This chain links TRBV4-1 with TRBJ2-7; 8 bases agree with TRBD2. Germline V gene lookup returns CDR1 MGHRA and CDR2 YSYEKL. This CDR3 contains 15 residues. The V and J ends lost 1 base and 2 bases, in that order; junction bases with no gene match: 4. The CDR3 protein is CASSQGAGEAYEQYF. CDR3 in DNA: TGCGCCAGCAGCCAAGGAGCGGGAGAGGCCTACGAGCAGTACTTC.

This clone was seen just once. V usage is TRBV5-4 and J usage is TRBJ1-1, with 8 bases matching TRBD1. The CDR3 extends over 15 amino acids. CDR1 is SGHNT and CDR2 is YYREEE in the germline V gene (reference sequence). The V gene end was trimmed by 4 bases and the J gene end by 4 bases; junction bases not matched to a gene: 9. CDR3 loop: CASSPDRGRGTEAFF. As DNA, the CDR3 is TGTGCCAGCAGCCCCGACAGGGGTCGTGGCACTGAAGCTTTCTTT.

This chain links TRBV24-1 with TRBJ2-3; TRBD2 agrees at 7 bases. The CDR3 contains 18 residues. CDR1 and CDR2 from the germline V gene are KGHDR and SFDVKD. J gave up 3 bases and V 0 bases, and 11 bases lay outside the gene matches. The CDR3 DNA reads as TGTGCCACCAGTGATTTGCGTCGGGGGAGGGCCCTAACAGATACGCAGTATTTT. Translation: CATSDLRRGRALTDTQYF.

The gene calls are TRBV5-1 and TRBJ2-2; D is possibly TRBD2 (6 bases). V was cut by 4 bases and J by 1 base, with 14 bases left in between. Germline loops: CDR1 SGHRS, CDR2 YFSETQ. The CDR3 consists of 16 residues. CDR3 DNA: TGCGCCAGCAGCGTATTCGGGACTTTGAACACCGGGGAGCTGTTTTTT. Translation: CASSVFGTLNTGELFF.

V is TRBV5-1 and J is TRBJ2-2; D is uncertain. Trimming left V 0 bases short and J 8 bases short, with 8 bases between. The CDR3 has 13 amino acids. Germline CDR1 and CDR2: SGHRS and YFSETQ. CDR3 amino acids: CASSLAVEGELFF. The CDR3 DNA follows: TGCGCCAGCAGCTTGGCTGTAGAGGGGGAGCTGTTTTTT.

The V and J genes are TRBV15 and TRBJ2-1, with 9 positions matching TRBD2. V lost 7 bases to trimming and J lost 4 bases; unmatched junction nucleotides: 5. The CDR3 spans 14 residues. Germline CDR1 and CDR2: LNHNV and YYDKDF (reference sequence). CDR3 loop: CATTSGTVYNEQFF. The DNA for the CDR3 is TGTGCCACCACTAGCGGGACCGTATACAATGAGCAGTTCTTC.

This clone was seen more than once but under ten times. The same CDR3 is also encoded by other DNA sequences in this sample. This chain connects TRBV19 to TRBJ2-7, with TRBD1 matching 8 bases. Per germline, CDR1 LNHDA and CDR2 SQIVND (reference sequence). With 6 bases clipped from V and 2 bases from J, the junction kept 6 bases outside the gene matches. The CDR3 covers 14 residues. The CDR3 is CASSDRGWTYEQYF. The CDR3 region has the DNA TGTGCCAGTAGCGACAGGGGATGGACCTACGAGCAGTACTTC. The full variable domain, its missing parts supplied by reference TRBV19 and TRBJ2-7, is DGGITQSPKYLFRKEGQNVTLSCEQNLNHDAMYWYRQDPGQGLRLIYYSQIVNDFQKGDIAEGYSVSREKKESFPLTVTSAQKNPTAFYLCASSDRGWTYEQYFGPGTRLTVT.

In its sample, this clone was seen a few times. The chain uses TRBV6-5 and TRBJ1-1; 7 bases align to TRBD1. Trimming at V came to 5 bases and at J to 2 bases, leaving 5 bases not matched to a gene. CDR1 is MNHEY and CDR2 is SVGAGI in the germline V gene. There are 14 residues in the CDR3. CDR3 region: CASSQTGPNTEAFF. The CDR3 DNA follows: TGTGCCAGCAGTCAGACAGGGCCCAACACTGAAGCTTTCTTT.

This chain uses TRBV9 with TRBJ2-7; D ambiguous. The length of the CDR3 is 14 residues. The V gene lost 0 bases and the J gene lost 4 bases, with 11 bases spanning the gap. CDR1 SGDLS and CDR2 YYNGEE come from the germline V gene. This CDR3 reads CASSVAVGAYEQYF. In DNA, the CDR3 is TGTGCCAGCAGCGTAGCGGTTGGAGCTTACGAGCAGTACTTC.

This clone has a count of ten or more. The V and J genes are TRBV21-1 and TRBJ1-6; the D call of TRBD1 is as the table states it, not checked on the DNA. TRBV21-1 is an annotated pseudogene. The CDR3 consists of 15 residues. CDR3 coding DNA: TGTGCCAGCACCGAGACAGGTGCCTATAATTCACCCCTCCACTTT. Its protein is CASTETGAYNSPLHF.

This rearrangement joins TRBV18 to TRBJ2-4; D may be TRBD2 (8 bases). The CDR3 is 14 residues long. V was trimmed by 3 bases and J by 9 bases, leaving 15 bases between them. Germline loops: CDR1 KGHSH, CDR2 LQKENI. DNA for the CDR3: TGTGCCAGCTCACCCGGACTAGCAGGGGGCATTCAGTACTTC. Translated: CASSPGLAGGIQYF.

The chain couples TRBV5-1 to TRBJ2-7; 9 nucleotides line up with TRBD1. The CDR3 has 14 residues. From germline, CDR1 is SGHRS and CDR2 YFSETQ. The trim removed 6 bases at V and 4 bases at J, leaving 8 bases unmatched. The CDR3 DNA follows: TGCGCCAGCACCCCCGCGGGACAGGGTTACGAGCAGTACTTC. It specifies CASTPAGQGYEQYF.

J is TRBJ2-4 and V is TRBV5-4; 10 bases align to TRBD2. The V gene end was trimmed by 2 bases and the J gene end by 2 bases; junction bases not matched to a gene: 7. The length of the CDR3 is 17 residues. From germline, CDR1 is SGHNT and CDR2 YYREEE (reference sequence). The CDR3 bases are TGTGCCAGCAGCTTAGTAGCTAGCGGGAGTTCCAAAAACATTCAGTACTTC. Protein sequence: CASSLVASGSSKNIQYF.

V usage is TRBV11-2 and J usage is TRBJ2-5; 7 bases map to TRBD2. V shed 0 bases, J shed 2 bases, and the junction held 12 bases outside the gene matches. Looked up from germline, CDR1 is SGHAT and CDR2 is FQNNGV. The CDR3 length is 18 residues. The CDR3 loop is CASSLEGGWLANQETQYF. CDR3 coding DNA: TGTGCCAGCAGCTTAGAGGGGGGGTGGCTAGCGAATCAAGAGACCCAGTACTTC.

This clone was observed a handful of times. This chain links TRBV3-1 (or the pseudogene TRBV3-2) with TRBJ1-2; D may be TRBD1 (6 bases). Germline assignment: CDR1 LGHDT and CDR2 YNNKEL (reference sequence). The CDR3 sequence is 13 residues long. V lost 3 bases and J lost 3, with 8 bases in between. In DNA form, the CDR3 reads TGTGCCAGCAGCCAGCACAGGGACTATGGCTACACCTTC. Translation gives CASSQHRDYGYTF.

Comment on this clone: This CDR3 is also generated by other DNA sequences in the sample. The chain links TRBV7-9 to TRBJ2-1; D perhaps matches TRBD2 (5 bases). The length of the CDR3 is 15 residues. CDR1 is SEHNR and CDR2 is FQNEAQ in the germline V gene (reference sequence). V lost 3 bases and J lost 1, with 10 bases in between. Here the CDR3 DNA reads TGTGCCAGCAGCTTTTCGGGCGGGTCCTACAATGAGCAGTTCTTC. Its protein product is CASSFSGGSYNEQFF.